The sequence of this TCR beta chain was determined in a study of cytomegalovirus exposure and HLA in healthy donors. To note about this clone: Its specificity is not known.

Study results and limitations: 150 or so TCR beta chains were listed as cytomegalovirus-associated. Later analysis showed TCR association rates varying by HLA locus, highest for DRB1 and lowest for HLA-C. Within a later analysis, the majority of CMV-associated TCR beta chains appeared HLA-restricted.

The J segment lost 8 bases and the V segment lost 6 bases, leaving 12 bases of the junction unmatched. CDR3 length: 15 residues. The germline V gene has CDR1 MRHNA and CDR2 SNTAGT. Primers included in the PCR were 60 Vbeta and 13 Jbeta primers. The data were produced by immunoSEQ multiplex PCR, yet TCRdb's version contains in-frame clones alone and is incomplete. The data show more than 150,000 clones, 80% seen once. The material sequenced was PBMCs. The V call is TRBV6-4, the J call TRBJ2-1; TRBD2 matches at 8 bases. The source is a boy between 10 and 17 years old in good health and CMV-seronegative. The chain's CDR3 is CASSGLAGKADEQFF. CDR3 DNA: TGTGCCAGCAGCGGACTAGCTGGCAAAGCGGATGAGCAGTTCTTC.